This T cell receptor (beta chain) was retrieved from a study of T cells after yellow fever vaccination. The sample holds a few counts of this clonotype. What it recognizes is unknown. General study findings and limits: Once the booster was given, most primary-vaccination clones reappeared, at 95% to 98% for CD4 and roughly 91% for CD8.

Each CDR3 protein is one row after TCRdb ran MiXCR on the 5' RACE reads. This sample has 200,000 to 300,000 distinct CDR3 sequences; roughly 6.8% occur once, and the top ten carry 0.85% to 1.2%. In germline, CDR1 is LGHDT, CDR2 YNNKEL (reference sequence). The CDR3 totals 14 residues. The V gene lost 1 base and the J gene lost 8 bases, with 12 bases spanning the gap. The rearrangement uses TRBV3-1 and TRBJ2-1, with D unclear. This specimen consisted of CD4+ T cells sorted from PBMCs, obtained on the day of the yellow fever booster vaccination. This TCR was sampled from a man aged 30-40 years who received the YFV17D yellow fever vaccine. The DNA of the CDR3 is TGTGCCAGCAGCCAAGTGACAAAAGGAGATGAGCAGTTCTTC. It is translated as CASSQVTKGDEQFF.